The 10 T cell receptor beta chains reported below all come from one sample, sequenced in a study of monozygotic twins with inflammatory bowel disease. TCRdb reprocessed the 5' RACE reads and keeps a single row for each CDR3 protein, giving no DNA. Its clone listing holds around 370,000 distinct CDR3 sequences. Specimen: blood. All receptors come from a human donor with ulcerative colitis or Crohn's disease, or a healthy co-twin of an affected twin (not recorded which).

V usage is TRBV11-2 and J usage is TRBJ2-2. Germline assignment: CDR1 SGHAT and CDR2 FQNNGV. This CDR3 contains 12 residues. The CDR3 protein is CASGALTGELFF.

The chain links TRBV5-6 to TRBJ2-4; without DNA, the TCRdb call of TRBD1 cannot be checked. The germline V gene encodes CDR1 SGHDT and CDR2 YYEEEE. The CDR3 has 13 amino acids. The CDR3 spells CASSFRTDLIQYF.

The rearrangement uses TRBV9 and TRBJ2-7; TCRdb picks TRBD1, but there is no DNA to check that call. CDR1 is SGDLS, CDR2 YYNGEE, per germline. This CDR3 has 15 residues. The CDR3 here is CASSVGGQGRDEQYF.

The chain carries TRBV29-1 and TRBJ2-1. From germline, CDR1 is SQVTM and CDR2 ANQGSEA. CDR3 length: 12 amino acids. The CDR3 reads CSVKSSYNEQFF.

The V and J genes are TRBV7-6 and TRBJ2-5; checking the TCRdb D call of TRBD2 is not possible without DNA. The CDR3 runs 17 residues. Germline loops: CDR1 SGHVS, CDR2 FNYEAQ. CDR3 region: CASSLAVTSGGQETQYF. The full variable domain, with the rest looked up from reference TRBV7-6 and TRBJ2-5, is GAGVSQSPRYKVTKRGQDVALRCDPISGHVSLYWYRQALGQGPEFLTYFNYEAQQDKSGLPNDRFSAERPEGSISTLTIQRTEQRDSAMYRCASSLAVTSGGQETQYFGPGTRLLVL.

The chain uses TRBV21-1 and TRBJ1-5. TRBV21-1 is a recognized pseudogene. The CDR3 length is 18 residues. The CDR3: CASSRIEWVRGSNQPQHF.

V and J are TRBV5-1 and TRBJ2-2; TCRdb indicates TRBD1, and absent DNA this call remains unverified. This CDR3 contains 16 residues. Germline V gene lookup returns CDR1 SGHRS and CDR2 YFSETQ. CDR3: CASSLARGFNTGELFF.

This chain uses TRBV5-1 with TRBJ2-5; TCRdb's D gene call, TRBD2, goes unchecked for lack of DNA. Germline CDR1 SGHRS, CDR2 YFSETQ. The CDR3 consists of 16 residues. The CDR3 loop is CASSLDSGGAWETQYF.

The chain links TRBV10-3 to TRBJ2-1; the D gene TCRdb calls, TRBD1, cannot be checked with no DNA. The CDR3 is made up of 16 amino acids. Per the germline V gene, CDR1 is ENHRY and CDR2 is SYGVKD. The CDR3 loop reads CAIQGQGQGAYNEQFF.

The chain joins TRBV4-1 to TRBJ1-2; the TRBD1 assignment by TCRdb is unverifiable without DNA. CDR3 size: 16 residues. Germline-derived CDR1 and CDR2 are MGHRA and YSYEKL. The CDR3 loop reads CASSLTDRGGVDGYTF.